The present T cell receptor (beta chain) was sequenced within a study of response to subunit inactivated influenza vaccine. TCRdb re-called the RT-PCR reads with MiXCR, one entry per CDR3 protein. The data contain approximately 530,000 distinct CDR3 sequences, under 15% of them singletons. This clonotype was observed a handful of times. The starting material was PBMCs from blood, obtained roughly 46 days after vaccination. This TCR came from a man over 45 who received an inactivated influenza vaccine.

The CDR3 protein is CASSIVSPRGNEQFF. For the CDR3, the DNA is TGTGCCAGTAGTATAGTCTCACCTAGAGGAAATGAGCAGTTCTTC. This chain links TRBV19 with TRBJ2-1, with unresolved D. V lost 1 base, J lost 7 bases, and 14 bases lay in between. The CDR3 is 15 amino acids. Germline assignment: CDR1 LNHDA and CDR2 SQIVND (reference sequence).